Included here is one TCR beta chain sequence, with context. Its antigen remains unknown. These data belong to a study of T cells in localized non-small cell lung cancer. Germline V gives CDR1 SQVTM, CDR2 ANQGSEA. V lost 0 bases and J lost 5, with 10 bases in between. CDR3 length equals 13 residues. Profiling relied on immunoSEQ multiplex PCR, and the TCRdb table lists in-frame clones only, not all of them. The repertoire holds about 40,000 clones, with 65% to 90% as singletons. Study-level results: It was uninvolved adjacent lung that showed the highest T cell clonality, exceeding tumor. Because sequencing included only one region (of the tumor), heterogeneity remains possible. A median of around 58 clones ranked among the top 100 in tumor appeared in adjacent lung. A raised T cell density in blood coincided with lengthier overall survival.

Sequencing used peripheral blood mononuclear cells, obtained before any cancer treatment. The rearrangement uses TRBV29-1 and TRBJ1-2; D is undetermined. This TCR was recovered from a male donor older than 55 with stage II lung adenocarcinoma. The CDR3 spells CSVEDLGVYGYTF. CDR3 DNA sequence: TGCAGCGTTGAAGATCTTGGGGTGTATGGCTACACCTTC. The full variable domain, completed using reference TRBV29-1 and TRBJ1-2, is SAVISQKPSRDICQRGTSLTIQCQVDSQVTMMFWYRQQPGQSLTLIATANQGSEATYESGFVIDKFPISRPNLTFSTLTVSNMSPEDSSIYLCSVEDLGVYGYTFGSGTRLTVV.